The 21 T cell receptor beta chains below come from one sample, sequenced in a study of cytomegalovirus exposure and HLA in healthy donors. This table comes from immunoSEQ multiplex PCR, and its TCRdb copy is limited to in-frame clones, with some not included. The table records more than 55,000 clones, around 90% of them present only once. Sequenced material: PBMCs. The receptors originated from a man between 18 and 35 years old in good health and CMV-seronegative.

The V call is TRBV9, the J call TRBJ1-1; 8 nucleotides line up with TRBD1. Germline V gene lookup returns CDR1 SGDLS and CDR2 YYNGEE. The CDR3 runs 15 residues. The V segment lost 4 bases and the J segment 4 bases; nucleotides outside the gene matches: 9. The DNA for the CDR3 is TGTGCCAGCAGCCCTCAGGACAGGGCGGTCACTGAAGCTTTCTTT. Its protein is CASSPQDRAVTEAFF.

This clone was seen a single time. CDR3 residues: CASSLEGGTNEKLFF. The CDR3 coding sequence is TGCGCCAGCAGCTTGGAGGGGGGGACTAATGAAAAACTGTTTTTT. The rearrangement joins TRBV5-1 to TRBJ1-4; D possibly corresponds to TRBD1 (6 bases). The CDR3 runs to 15 residues. Trimming pared 0 bases from V and 2 bases from J, leaving 8 bases between. CDR1 SGHRS and CDR2 YFSETQ come from the germline V gene.

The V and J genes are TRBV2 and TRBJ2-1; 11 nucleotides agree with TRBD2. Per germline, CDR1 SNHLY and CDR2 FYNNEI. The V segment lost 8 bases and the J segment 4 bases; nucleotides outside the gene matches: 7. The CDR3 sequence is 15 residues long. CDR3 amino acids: CASSPGTSGYNEQFF. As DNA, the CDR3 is TGTGCCAGCTCCCCCGGGACTAGCGGATACAATGAGCAGTTCTTC.

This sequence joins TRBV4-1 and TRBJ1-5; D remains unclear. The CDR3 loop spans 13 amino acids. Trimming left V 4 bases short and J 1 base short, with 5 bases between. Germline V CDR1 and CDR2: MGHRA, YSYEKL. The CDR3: CASSRGSNQPQHF. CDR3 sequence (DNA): TGCGCCAGCAGCCGAGGGAGCAATCAGCCCCAGCATTTT.

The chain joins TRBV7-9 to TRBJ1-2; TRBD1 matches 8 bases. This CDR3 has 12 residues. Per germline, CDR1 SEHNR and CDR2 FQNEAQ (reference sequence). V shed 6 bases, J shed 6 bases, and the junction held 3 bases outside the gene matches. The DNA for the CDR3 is TGTGCCAGCAGGCGGACAGGGCATGGCTACACCTTC. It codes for CASRRTGHGYTF. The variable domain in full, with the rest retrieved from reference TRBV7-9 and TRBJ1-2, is DTGVSQNPRHKITKRGQNVTFRCDPISEHNRLYWYRQTLGQGPEFLTYFQNEAQLEKSRLLSDRFSAERPKGSFSTLEIQRTEQGDSAMYLCASRRTGHGYTFGSGTRLTVV.

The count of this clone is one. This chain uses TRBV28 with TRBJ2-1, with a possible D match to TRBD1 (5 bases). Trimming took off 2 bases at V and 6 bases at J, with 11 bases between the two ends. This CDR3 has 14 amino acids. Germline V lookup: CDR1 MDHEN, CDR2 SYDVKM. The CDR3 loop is CASSLIGRVNEQFF. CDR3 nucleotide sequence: TGTGCCAGCAGTTTAATTGGCAGGGTCAATGAGCAGTTCTTC.

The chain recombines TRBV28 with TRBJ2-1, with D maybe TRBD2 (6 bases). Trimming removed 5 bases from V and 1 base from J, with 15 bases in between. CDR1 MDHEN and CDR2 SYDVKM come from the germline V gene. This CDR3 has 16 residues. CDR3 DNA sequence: TGTGCCAGCAGTCCCCTTGGAGGGGTGTCCTACAATGAGCAGTTCTTC. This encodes CASSPLGGVSYNEQFF.

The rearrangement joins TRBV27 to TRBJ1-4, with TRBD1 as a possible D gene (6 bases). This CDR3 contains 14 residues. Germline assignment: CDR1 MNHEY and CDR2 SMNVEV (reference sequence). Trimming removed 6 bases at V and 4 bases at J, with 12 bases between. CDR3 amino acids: CASSPGQINEKLFF. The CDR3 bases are TGTGCCAGCAGCCCCGGACAGATTAATGAAAAACTGTTTTTT. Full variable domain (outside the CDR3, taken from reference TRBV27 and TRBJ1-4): EAQVTQNPRYLITVTGKKLTVTCSQNMNHEYMSWYRQDPGLGLRQIYYSMNVEVTDKGDVPEGYKVSRKEKRNFPLILESPSPNQTSLYFCASSPGQINEKLFFGSGTQLSVL.

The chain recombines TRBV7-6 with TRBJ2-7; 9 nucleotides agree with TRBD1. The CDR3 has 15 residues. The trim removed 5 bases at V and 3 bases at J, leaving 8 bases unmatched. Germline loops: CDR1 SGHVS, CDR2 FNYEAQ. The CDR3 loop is CASSDQGTGSYEQYF. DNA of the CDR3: TGTGCCAGCAGCGACCAAGGGACAGGGAGCTACGAGCAGTACTTC.

The CDR3 here is CASSPSQGRLKNTEAFF. The CDR3 coding sequence is TGTGCCAGCAGCCCCTCCCAGGGAAGGTTAAAGAACACTGAAGCTTTCTTT. The chain couples TRBV14 to TRBJ1-1; D might be TRBD1 (5 bases). This CDR3 is 17 amino acids long. Trimming removed 4 bases at V and 1 base at J, with 19 bases between. Germline CDR1 and CDR2: SGHDN and FVKESK.

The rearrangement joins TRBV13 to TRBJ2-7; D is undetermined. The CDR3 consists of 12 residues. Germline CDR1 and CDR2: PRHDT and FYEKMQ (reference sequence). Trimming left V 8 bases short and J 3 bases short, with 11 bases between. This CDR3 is CASSRSLYEQYF. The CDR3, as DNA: TGTGCCAGCTCTCGGTCTCTCTACGAGCAGTACTTC.

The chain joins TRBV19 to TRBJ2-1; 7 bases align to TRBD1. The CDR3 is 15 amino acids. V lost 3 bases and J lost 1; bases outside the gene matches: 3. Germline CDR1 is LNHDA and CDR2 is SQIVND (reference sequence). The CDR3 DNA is TGTGCCAGTAGTATCCAGGACAGGTCCTACAATGAGCAGTTCTTC. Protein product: CASSIQDRSYNEQFF. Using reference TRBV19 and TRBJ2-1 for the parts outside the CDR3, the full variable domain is DGGITQSPKYLFRKEGQNVTLSCEQNLNHDAMYWYRQDPGQGLRLIYYSQIVNDFQKGDIAEGYSVSREKKESFPLTVTSAQKNPTAFYLCASSIQDRSYNEQFFGPGTRLTVL.

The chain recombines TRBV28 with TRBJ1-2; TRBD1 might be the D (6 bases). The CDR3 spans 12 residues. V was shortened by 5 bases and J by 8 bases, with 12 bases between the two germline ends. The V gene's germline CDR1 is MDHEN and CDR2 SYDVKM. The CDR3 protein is CASSTQTGGYTF. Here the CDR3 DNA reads TGTGCCAGCAGTACCCAGACAGGAGGCTACACCTTC.

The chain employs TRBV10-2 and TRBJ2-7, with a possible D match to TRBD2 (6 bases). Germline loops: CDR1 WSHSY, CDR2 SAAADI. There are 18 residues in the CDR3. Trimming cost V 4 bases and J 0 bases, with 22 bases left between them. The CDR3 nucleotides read TGCGCCAGCAGTGTTGGGGAGAGAGGTTTCGGGGGCTCCTACGAGCAGTACTTC. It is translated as CASSVGERGFGGSYEQYF.

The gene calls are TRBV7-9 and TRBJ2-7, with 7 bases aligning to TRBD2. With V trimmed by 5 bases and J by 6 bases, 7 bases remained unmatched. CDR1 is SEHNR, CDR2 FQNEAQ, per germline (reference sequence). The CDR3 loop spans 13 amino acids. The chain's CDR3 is CASSVGTTPEQYF. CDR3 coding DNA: TGTGCCAGCAGCGTGGGGACTACCCCCGAGCAGTACTTC.

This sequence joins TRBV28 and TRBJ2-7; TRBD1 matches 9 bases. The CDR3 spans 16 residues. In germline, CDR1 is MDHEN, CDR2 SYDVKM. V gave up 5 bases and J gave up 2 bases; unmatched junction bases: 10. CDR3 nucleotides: TGTGCCAGCAGTACACTACAGGGGGCGCTTCCCTACGAGCAGTACTTC. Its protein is CASSTLQGALPYEQYF.

The CDR3 sequence: CASSPGQGVLSNYEQYF. The CDR3 coding sequence is TGTGCCAGCAGCCCGGGACAGGGGGTTTTGTCGAACTACGAGCAGTACTTC. The genes are TRBV5-5 and TRBJ2-7; 11 nucleotides line up with TRBD1. Germline V gives CDR1 SGHKS, CDR2 YYEKEE (reference sequence). The CDR3 sequence is 17 residues long. V was pared by 4 bases and J by 3 bases, with 12 bases of the junction left unmatched.

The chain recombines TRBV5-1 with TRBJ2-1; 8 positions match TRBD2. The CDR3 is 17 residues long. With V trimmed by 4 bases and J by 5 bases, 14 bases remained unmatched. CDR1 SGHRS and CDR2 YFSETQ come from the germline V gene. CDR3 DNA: TGCGCCAGCAGCCGGGAGGGCCTTGGAGCGGGAGACAATGAGCAGTTCTTC. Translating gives CASSREGLGAGDNEQFF.

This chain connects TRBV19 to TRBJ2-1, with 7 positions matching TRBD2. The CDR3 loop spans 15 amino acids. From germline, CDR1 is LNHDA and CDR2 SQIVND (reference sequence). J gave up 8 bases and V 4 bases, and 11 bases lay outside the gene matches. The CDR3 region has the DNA TGTGCCAGTAGTAGCAGGGAGGGTAAATACGATGAGCAGTTCTTC. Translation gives CASSSREGKYDEQFF.

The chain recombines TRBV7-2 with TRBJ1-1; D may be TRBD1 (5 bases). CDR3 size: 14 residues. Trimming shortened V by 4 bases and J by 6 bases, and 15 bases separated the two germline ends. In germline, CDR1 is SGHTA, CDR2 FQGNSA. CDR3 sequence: CASSYHPQGAEAFF. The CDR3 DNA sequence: TGTGCCAGCAGCTACCACCCTCAGGGCGCTGAAGCTTTCTTT.

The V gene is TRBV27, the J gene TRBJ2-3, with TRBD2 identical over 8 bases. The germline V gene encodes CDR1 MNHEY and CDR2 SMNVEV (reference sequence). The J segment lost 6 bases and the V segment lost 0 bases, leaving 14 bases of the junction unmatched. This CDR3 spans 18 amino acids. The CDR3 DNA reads TGTGCCAGCAGTTTATCGTCAGAGGGACTAGATTCGGCGGATACGCAGTATTTT. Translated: CASSLSSEGLDSADTQYF.